Listed here are 29 T cell receptor beta chains from one sample, sequenced in a study of regulatory T cells in long-lasting Graves disease. This sample's time point: newly diagnosed GD, antithyroid drugs for less than 3 months. PBMC RNA served as the TCR library source. Arm-PCR of CDR3 regions and iRepertoire HTBI primers were used to build TCR beta libraries. TCRdb passed the multiplex PCR reads through MiXCR, listing each CDR3 protein once. This sample has some 500,000 distinct CDR3 sequences, with 16% found just once. These same records also appear under a second study, on T cells in Graves' hyperthyroidism and ophthalmopathy.

The sequenced sample was peripheral blood mononuclear cells (PBMCs), obtained at new diagnosis, from a patient treated with antithyroid drugs. These TCRs come from a woman aged 40 to 65 with Graves disease.

This clonotype was found many times. The chain couples TRBV5-1 to TRBJ2-1; TRBD1 is a possible D gene (5 bases). Trimming removed 3 bases at V and 4 bases at J, with 8 bases between. The CDR3 runs 13 residues. CDR1 is SGHRS and CDR2 is YFSETQ in the germline V gene. The CDR3 DNA follows: TGCGCCAGCAGCTCGACAGATTACAATGAGCAGTTCTTC. It is translated as CASSSTDYNEQFF.

The chain joins TRBV19 to TRBJ1-5; D may be TRBD1 (6 bases). Germline-derived CDR1 and CDR2 are LNHDA and SQIVND (reference sequence). This CDR3 spans 15 amino acids. The V and J ends lost 3 bases and 2 bases respectively, with 11 bases between them. The CDR3 protein is CASSIQTGGNQPQHF. CDR3 nucleotides: TGTGCCAGTAGTATCCAGACAGGCGGCAATCAGCCCCAGCATTTT.

This clonotype was recorded many times. J is TRBJ2-3 and V is TRBV10-1; the match to TRBD2 covers 15 bases. Germline CDR1 is WNHNN and CDR2 is SYGVQD (reference sequence). The CDR3 has 17 residues. Trimming cost V 10 bases and J 3 bases; bases outside gene matches: 11. This CDR3 reads CATRTSGGAVWTDTQYF. DNA of the CDR3: TGCGCCACACGGACTAGCGGGGGGGCCGTATGGACAGATACGCAGTATTTT.

In its sample, this clonotype was seen a few times. The rearrangement uses TRBV20-1 and TRBJ2-3; 9 bases match TRBD2. J gave up 1 base and V 5 bases, and 1 base lay outside the gene matches. The V gene's germline CDR1 is DFQATT and CDR2 SNEGSKA (reference sequence). The CDR3 loop spans 13 amino acids. CDR3 loop: CSAQRGGTDTQYF. In DNA, the CDR3 is TGCAGTGCTCAGCGGGGGGGCACAGATACGCAGTATTTT.

This clonotype was found many times. The genes are TRBV10-3 and TRBJ1-2; tentative D call: TRBD1 (6 bases). Germline CDR1 reads ENHRY; CDR2 reads SYGVKD. The CDR3 spans 12 residues. V lost 3 bases to trimming and J lost 9 bases, with 11 bases between them. The CDR3 is CAISEPGDSYTF. DNA of the CDR3: TGTGCCATCAGTGAACCCGGGGACAGCTACACCTTC.

This clonotype has a count of ten or more. The CDR3 coding sequence is TGTGCTAGTGGTTTGTATGCCGGGGGATCGGAAGCTTTCTTT. This translates into CASGLYAGGSEAFF. The chain joins TRBV12-5 to TRBJ1-1, with D perhaps matching TRBD1 (5 bases). The germline V gene has CDR1 LGHNT and CDR2 FRNRAP. Trimming cost V 2 bases and J 8 bases, with 15 bases left between them. This CDR3 is built from 14 residues. Combining the CDR3 with reference TRBV12-5 and TRBJ1-1 gives the whole variable domain DARVTQTPRHKVTEMGQEVTMRCQPILGHNTVFWYRQTMMQGLELLAYFRNRAPLDDSGMPKDRFSAEMPDATLATLKIQPSEPRDSAVYFCASGLYAGGSEAFFGQGTRLTVV.

This clonotype has only a few counts. V usage is TRBV5-1 and J usage is TRBJ1-3, with D perhaps TRBD1 (5 bases). V was pared by 7 bases and J by 0 bases, with 14 bases between. The CDR3 totals 15 residues. The germline CDR1 and CDR2 sequences are SGHRS and YFSETQ. CDR3 bases: TGCGCCAGCTGCCTCGGGGGGTCCTCTGGAAACACCATATATTTT. It encodes CASCLGGSSGNTIYF.

The chain has TRBV19 and TRBJ2-7, with D perhaps TRBD2 (6 bases). CDR1 LNHDA and CDR2 SQIVND come from the germline V gene (reference sequence). Trimming cost V 6 bases and J 6 bases, with 18 bases left between them. The length of the CDR3 is 14 residues. The CDR3 is CASRTGTDIGEQYF. CDR3 in DNA: TGTGCCAGTAGGACCGGGACTGATATAGGCGAGCAGTACTTC.

This clonotype was detected only a few times. J is TRBJ1-4 and V is TRBV27; no firm D call. The CDR3 is 13 amino acids. Germline CDR1 reads MNHEY; CDR2 reads SMNVEV (reference sequence). The ends were cut back, 2 bases at V and 10 bases at J, with 11 bases in the middle. This CDR3 is CASSLGGKGKLFF. The CDR3 region has the DNA TGTGCCAGCAGTTTAGGAGGAAAGGGAAAACTGTTTTTT. Full variable domain (remainder filled in from reference TRBV27 and TRBJ1-4): EAQVTQNPRYLITVTGKKLTVTCSQNMNHEYMSWYRQDPGLGLRQIYYSMNVEVTDKGDVPEGYKVSRKEKRNFPLILESPSPNQTSLYFCASSLGGKGKLFFGSGTQLSVL.

The table lists this clonotype with many counts. The chain employs TRBV3-1 and TRBJ1-5; possible D gene TRBD1, 6 bases. Trimming left V 2 bases short and J 4 bases short, with 12 bases between. The CDR3 length is 15 residues. The germline CDR1 and CDR2 sequences are LGHDT and YNNKEL (reference sequence). The CDR3 loop is CASSQMQGGNQPQHF. In DNA, the CDR3 is TGTGCCAGCAGCCAAATGCAAGGGGGAAATCAGCCCCAGCATTTT.

This clonotype has a count of ten or more. The chain is built from TRBV12-3 or TRBV12-4 and TRBJ1-2; D is undetermined. V dropped 7 bases and J dropped 3 bases, with 12 bases sitting between them. The CDR3 is made up of 13 amino acids. CDR3 amino acids: CASKTRAHYGYTF. The CDR3 bases are TGTGCCAGCAAGACCCGGGCGCACTATGGCTACACCTTC.

The chain employs TRBV9 and TRBJ1-2; D is perhaps TRBD1 (5 bases). V gave up 2 bases and J gave up 4 bases, with 12 bases separating them. The CDR3 is 14 residues long. Germline V lookup: CDR1 SGDLS, CDR2 YYNGEE. The CDR3 loop reads CASSVPGTGYGYTF. The CDR3 DNA sequence: TGTGCCAGCAGCGTCCCAGGGACGGGCTATGGCTACACCTTC.

Many counts were recorded for this clonotype. The chain joins TRBV14 to TRBJ1-1; 8 bases agree with TRBD1. V shed 1 base, J shed 2 bases, and the junction held 3 bases outside the gene matches. This CDR3 has 15 residues. The germline V gene encodes CDR1 SGHDN and CDR2 FVKESK. As DNA, the CDR3 is TGTGCCAGCAGCCAAGGCAGGGGGCTTAACACTGAAGCTTTCTTT. Its protein product is CASSQGRGLNTEAFF.

The count of this clonotype is one. Given a much more abundant clone one base away, this may be a read error. V gene TRBV18 combines with J gene TRBJ2-1, with D possibly being TRBD2 (5 bases). V lost 8 bases and J lost 5, with 19 bases in between. The CDR3 sequence is 15 residues long. Germline CDR1 is KGHSH and CDR2 is LQKENI. The DNA of the CDR3 is TGTGCCAGCCCTCCTGGACTGTCCGTTAACAATGAGCAGTTCTTC. This gives the protein CASPPGLSVNNEQFF. Full variable domain (remainder filled in from reference TRBV18 and TRBJ2-1): NAGVMQNPRHLVRRRGQEARLRCSPMKGHSHVYWYRQLPEEGLKFMVYLQKENIIDESGMPKERFSAEFPKEGPSILRIQQVVRGDSAAYFCASPPGLSVNNEQFFGPGTRLTVL.

This clonotype was seen repeatedly, ten times or more. The chain employs TRBV30 and TRBJ1-1; TRBD1 agrees at 7 bases. Germline V lookup: CDR1 GTSNPN, CDR2 SVGIG (reference sequence). The CDR3 covers 13 residues. V shed 5 bases, J shed 1 base, and the junction held 4 bases outside the gene matches. CDR3 DNA: TGTGCCTGGCAGGGACAGCCGAACACTGAAGCTTTCTTT. The encoded protein is CAWQGQPNTEAFF.

The chain employs TRBV5-1 and TRBJ1-2; no firm D call. V was trimmed by 0 bases and J by 11 bases, leaving 11 bases between them. Looked up from germline, CDR1 is SGHRS and CDR2 is YFSETQ. This CDR3 has 12 amino acids. The CDR3 nucleotides read TGCGCCAGCAGCTTGGACGGGGAACTATACACCTTC. Translated: CASSLDGELYTF. Looking up the rest from reference TRBV5-1 and TRBJ1-2 gives the full variable domain: KAGVTQTPRYLIKTRGQQVTLSCSPISGHRSVSWYQQTPGQGLQFLFEYFSETQRNKGNFPGRFSGRQFSNSRSEMNVSTLELGDSALYLCASSLDGELYTFGSGTRLTVV.

The chain couples TRBV2 to TRBJ1-1, with D unclear. Germline CDR1 SNHLY, CDR2 FYNNEI. The CDR3 extends over 13 amino acids. Trimming removed 3 bases from V and 10 bases from J, with 15 bases in between. CDR3 nucleotides: TGTGCCAGCAGTGAGGGGTTGCGGAGCACAGCTTTCTTT. Protein: CASSEGLRSTAFF.

This clonotype was seen a handful of times. This chain connects TRBV28 to TRBJ1-5; the D is unclear. Trimming removed 8 bases at V and 7 bases at J, with 9 bases between. CDR1 is MDHEN, CDR2 SYDVKM, per germline. CDR3 size: 11 residues. This CDR3 is CASGLSQPQHF. In nucleotides, the CDR3 is TGTGCCAGCGGATTATCCCAGCCCCAGCATTTT.

On this clonotype: A much larger clone sits a single nucleotide away, making a read error possible. The chain recombines TRBV11-2 with TRBJ1-1; tentative D call: TRBD1 (5 bases). The V gene's germline CDR1 is SGHAT and CDR2 FQNNGV. The CDR3 totals 15 residues. The CDR3 spells CASSLGVGVNAEAFF. The CDR3, as DNA: TGTGCCAGCAGCTTAGGAGTAGGGGTGAACGCTGAAGCTTTCTTT.

The chain links TRBV12-5 to TRBJ1-1, with TRBD1 identical over 7 bases. V shed 6 bases and J 6 bases; nucleotides not matched to a gene: 4. Germline CDR1 LGHNT, CDR2 FRNRAP. This CDR3 comprises 12 residues. The CDR3 DNA reads TGTGCTAGTGGACGCGGGACAGCTGAAGCTTTCTTT. Its protein is CASGRGTAEAFF.

The sample holds many counts of this clonotype. The genes are TRBV3-1 and TRBJ2-1, with 8 bases lining up with TRBD2. V gave up 1 base and J gave up 9 bases; unmatched junction bases: 11. CDR1 is LGHDT and CDR2 is YNNKEL in the germline V gene (reference sequence). The CDR3 length is 16 residues. The CDR3 spells CASSQGRIAGIREQFF. In nucleotides, the CDR3 is TGTGCCAGCAGCCAAGGTAGGATAGCGGGGATTCGTGAGCAGTTCTTC.

Remarks on this clonotype: Given a much more abundant clone one base away, this may be a read error. The J gene is TRBJ2-3, the V gene TRBV2; 11 bases fit TRBD2. Germline V gene lookup returns CDR1 SNHLY and CDR2 FYNNEI. There are 16 residues in the CDR3. For the CDR3, the DNA is TGTGCCAGCAGTTCCCTCCGTGTTACTAGCGGGGGCGAGCAGTCCTTC. It encodes CASSSLRVTSGGEQSF. The whole variable domain, filled in from reference TRBV2 and TRBJ2-3, reads EPEVTQTPSHQVTQMGQEVILRCVPISNHLYFYWYRQILGQKVEFLVSFYNNEISEKSEIFDDQFSVERPDGSNFTLKIRSTKLEDSAMYFCASSSLRVTSGGEQSFGPGTRLTVL.

At least ten counts were recorded for this clonotype. The V call is TRBV2, the J call TRBJ2-3; perhaps TRBD2 as D (5 bases). V lost 6 bases and J lost 6, with 10 bases in between. CDR1 is SNHLY and CDR2 is FYNNEI in the germline V gene. CDR3 length: 12 residues. The CDR3 nucleotides read TGTGCCAGCAGGAGGGTTAGCGATACGCAGTATTTT. Residues: CASRRVSDTQYF.

This chain's CDR3 is CASRDSPSSGNTIYF. CDR3 nucleotide sequence: TGTGCCAGTAGGGACAGTCCGTCCTCTGGAAACACCATATATTTT. This sequence joins TRBV19 and TRBJ1-3, with a tentative D call TRBD1 (6 bases). The CDR3 runs 15 residues. The V and J ends lost 6 bases and 0 bases respectively, with 12 bases between them. Per germline, CDR1 LNHDA and CDR2 SQIVND (reference sequence).

In its sample, this clonotype was seen many times. The chain is built from TRBV7-2 and TRBJ2-5; 9 nucleotides align to TRBD2. Trimming removed 1 base from V and 1 base from J; junction bases left unmatched: 4. The germline V gene has CDR1 SGHTA and CDR2 FQGNSA. This CDR3 spans 16 amino acids. CDR3 nucleotides: TGTGCCAGCAGCTTAGGCAAGACTAGCGGCCAAGAGACCCAGTACTTC. Translation: CASSLGKTSGQETQYF.

This clonotype showed up many times. The chain employs TRBV13 and TRBJ2-7; no clear D gene. V was trimmed by 0 bases and J by 3 bases, leaving 9 bases between them. Germline V lookup: CDR1 PRHDT, CDR2 FYEKMQ (reference sequence). The CDR3 runs to 14 residues. CDR3 protein: CASSLGGTVYEQYF. CDR3 sequence (DNA): TGTGCCAGCAGCTTAGGGGGAACAGTCTACGAGCAGTACTTC.

This clonotype has more than one count but fewer than ten. This may stem from a read error, because a much larger clone lies one nucleotide away. The chain links TRBV2 to TRBJ2-7, with D perhaps TRBD2 (6 bases). Germline-derived CDR1 and CDR2 are SNHLY and FYNNEI. This CDR3 comprises 13 residues. Here the CDR3 DNA reads TGTGCCAGCACCTTTACTAGCTCATCCGTCCAGTGCTTC. It codes for CASTFTSSSVQCF.

This clonotype has only a few counts. The chain combines TRBV7-9 with TRBJ1-2; 9 bases fit TRBD1. Germline-derived CDR1 and CDR2 are SEHNR and FQNEAQ (reference sequence). V trimming: 5 bases; J trimming: 5 bases; junction bases outside the gene matches: 6. The CDR3 runs to 14 residues. The CDR3 sequence is CASSIQGAQYGYTF. In DNA, the CDR3 is TGTGCCAGCAGCATACAGGGGGCTCAGTATGGCTACACCTTC. Full variable domain (rest looked up from reference TRBV7-9 and TRBJ1-2): DTGVSQNPRHKITKRGQNVTFRCDPISEHNRLYWYRQTLGQGPEFLTYFQNEAQLEKSRLLSDRFSAERPKGSFSTLEIQRTEQGDSAMYLCASSIQGAQYGYTFGSGTRLTVV.

This clonotype was seen a handful of times. This chain connects TRBV29-1 to TRBJ2-7; 7 bases fit TRBD1. The CDR3 totals 13 residues. Germline CDR1 is SQVTM and CDR2 is ANQGSEA. Unmatched junction bases numbered 7, after V lost 4 bases and J lost 4 bases. CDR3 residues: CSVADRAVYEQYF. As DNA, the CDR3 is TGCAGCGTTGCCGACAGGGCCGTGTACGAGCAGTACTTC.